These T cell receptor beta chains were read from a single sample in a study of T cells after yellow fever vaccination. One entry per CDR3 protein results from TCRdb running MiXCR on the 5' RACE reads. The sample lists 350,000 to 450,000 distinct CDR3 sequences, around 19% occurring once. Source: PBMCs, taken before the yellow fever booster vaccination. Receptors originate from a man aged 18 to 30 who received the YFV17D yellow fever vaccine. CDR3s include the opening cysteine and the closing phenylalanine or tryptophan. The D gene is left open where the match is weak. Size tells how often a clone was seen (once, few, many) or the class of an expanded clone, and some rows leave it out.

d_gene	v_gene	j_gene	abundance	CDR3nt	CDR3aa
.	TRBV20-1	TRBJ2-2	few	TGCAGTGCTACAGTCAGGGCCCCTTGGGAGCTGTTTTTT	CSATVRAPWELFF
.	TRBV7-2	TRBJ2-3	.	TGTGCCAGCAGCTTAGTTGGAGGGGACACAGATACGCAGTATTTT	CASSLVGGDTDTQYF
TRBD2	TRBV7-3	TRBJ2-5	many	TGTGCCAGCAGCCTAGCGGGGGTGGACCAAGAGACCCAGTACTTC	CASSLAGVDQETQYF
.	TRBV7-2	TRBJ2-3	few	TGTGCCAGCAGCTTAGCGGCGGGGATAGATACGCAGTATTTT	CASSLAAGIDTQYF
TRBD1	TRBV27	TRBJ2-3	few	TGTGCCAGCGGGCCAATAGGGGGCTCCCCCACAGATACGCAGTATTTT	CASGPIGGSPTDTQYF
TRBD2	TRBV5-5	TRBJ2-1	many	TGTGCCAGCAGCTTGACTAGCGGGGCGGAGTTCTTC	CASSLTSGAEFF
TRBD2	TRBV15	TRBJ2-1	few	TGTGCCACCAGCAAGCAAGCTAGCGGGGGGACCAATGAGCAGTTCTTC	CATSKQASGGTNEQFF
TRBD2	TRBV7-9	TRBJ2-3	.	TGTGCCAGCAGCCTACTAGCGGGGGCGATCACAGATACGCAGTATTTT	CASSLLAGAITDTQYF
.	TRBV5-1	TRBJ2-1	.	TGCGCCAGCAGCTTGGGGAGACCCTACAATGAGCAGTTCTTC	CASSLGRPYNEQFF
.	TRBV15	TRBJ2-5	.	TGTGCCACCAGCAGAGAGGCCCAAGCGGAGCTAGCCCAGTACTTC	CATSREAQAELAQYF